This TCR beta chain comes out of a study of blood T cells in healthy people across ages. Germline V gene data show CDR1 as MDHEN and CDR2 as SYDVKM. The CDR3 is 14 amino acids. With a J-beta primer mix and a sample-barcoded 5' primer, a second PCR ran about 6 to 11 cycles. TCRdb re-analysed the 5' RACE reads in MiXCR, keeping a single row per CDR3 protein. Here the sample spans 1.4 million to 1.5 million distinct CDR3 sequences, 42% being singletons. The chain combines TRBV28 with TRBJ2-4; D unclear. The sequenced material came from blood. This receptor was identified in a woman aged 18-35 years in good health. As DNA, the CDR3 is TGTGCTCTCAGTCCAGGAATAGCCAAAAACATTCAGTACTTC. Translating it yields CALSPGIAKNIQYF.